These T cell receptor beta chains were read from a single sample in a study of T-cell memory formation after mild COVID-19. Each CDR3 protein is one row after TCRdb ran MiXCR on the 5' RACE reads. The sample lists some 190,000 distinct CDR3 sequences, around 18% occurring once. Sequencing input: PBMCs or a T cell subset sorted from them (not recorded which). These receptor sequences come from an adult woman who had mild COVID-19 (a few samples of this study predate the infection). Cell type and time point are not known. The CDR3 runs from the conserved cysteine through the conserved F or W. Fields, in order: D gene, J gene, V gene, clone size, CDR3 DNA, CDR3 protein. A D gene is named only where the DNA matches it firmly. Some rows mark clone size as missing; the rest say once, few, many or name a class of expanded clone.

d_call: TRBD2
j_call: TRBJ2-3
v_call: TRBV11-2
clone_size: -
cdr3_nt: TGTGCCAGCAGCTCCGTAGCGGGAGGGTTCACAGATACGCAGTATTTT
cdr3_aa: CASSSVAGGFTDTQYF

d_call: TRBD1
j_call: TRBJ2-7
v_call: TRBV2
clone_size: -
cdr3_nt: TGTGCCAGCAGCCCCCTTAGGGGGACAGGGTCCTACGAGCAGTACTTC
cdr3_aa: CASSPLRGTGSYEQYF

d_call: -
j_call: TRBJ2-3
v_call: TRBV2
clone_size: -
cdr3_nt: TGTGCCAGCAGTTTTAGCGGACGCACAGATACGCAGTATTTT
cdr3_aa: CASSFSGRTDTQYF

d_call: TRBD2
j_call: TRBJ2-3
v_call: TRBV20-1
clone_size: -
cdr3_nt: TGCAGTGCTAGACTAGCGGGAGATCGAGAAACAGATACGCAGTATTTT
cdr3_aa: CSARLAGDRETDTQYF

d_call: TRBD2
j_call: TRBJ2-4
v_call: TRBV12-3/TRBV12-4
clone_size: many
cdr3_nt: TGTGCCAGCTGGGGAGCGGGACTAGCCAAAAACATTCAGTACTTC
cdr3_aa: CASWGAGLAKNIQYF

d_call: TRBD2
j_call: TRBJ2-3
v_call: TRBV7-2
clone_size: many
cdr3_nt: TGTGCCAGCAGCTCCCCAGGGGCGCTAGCGGGGGCCACAGATACGCAGTATTTT
cdr3_aa: CASSSPGALAGATDTQYF

d_call: -
j_call: TRBJ2-7
v_call: TRBV24-1
clone_size: few
cdr3_nt: TGTGCCACCAGTGAATCGGGGGTCTACGAGCAGTACTTC
cdr3_aa: CATSESGVYEQYF

d_call: -
j_call: TRBJ1-4
v_call: TRBV12-3/TRBV12-4
clone_size: -
cdr3_nt: TGTGCCAGCAGTCGAGCATCGGGGGAAAAACTGTCTTTT
cdr3_aa: CASSRASGEKLSF

d_call: -
j_call: TRBJ2-7
v_call: TRBV7-2
clone_size: many
cdr3_nt: TGTGCCAGCAGCTTAGCGGGATCAGGACTGTACTTC
cdr3_aa: CASSLAGSGLYF

d_call: TRBD2
j_call: TRBJ2-3
v_call: TRBV4-1
clone_size: -
cdr3_nt: TGCGCCAGCAGTCCCGCGGGGGCAGATACGCAGTATTTT
cdr3_aa: CASSPAGADTQYF

d_call: -
j_call: TRBJ1-6
v_call: TRBV5-1
clone_size: -
cdr3_nt: TGCGCCAGCAGCTTAACAGGGACGAATTCACCCCTCCACTTT
cdr3_aa: CASSLTGTNSPLHF

d_call: -
j_call: TRBJ2-7
v_call: TRBV19
clone_size: -
cdr3_nt: TGTGCCAGTAGTATTTCCCTTACCCTCTCCTACGAGCAGTACTTC
cdr3_aa: CASSISLTLSYEQYF

d_call: TRBD2
j_call: TRBJ2-1
v_call: TRBV5-6
clone_size: -
cdr3_nt: TGTGCCAGCAGTTACGGGACTAGGGATGAGCAGTTCTTC
cdr3_aa: CASSYGTRDEQFF

d_call: -
j_call: TRBJ2-7
v_call: TRBV4-1
clone_size: many
cdr3_nt: TGCGCCAGCAGCCCCCCAGGAGGCTACGAGCAGTACTTC
cdr3_aa: CASSPPGGYEQYF

d_call: -
j_call: TRBJ2-3
v_call: TRBV9
clone_size: few
cdr3_nt: TGTGCCAGCAGTTCGAGACATGGATACACAGATACGCAGTATTTT
cdr3_aa: CASSSRHGYTDTQYF

d_call: TRBD2
j_call: TRBJ2-4
v_call: TRBV10-3
clone_size: few
cdr3_nt: TGTGCCATCAGTAGCGGGGGGGCCGAGGCCAAAAACATTCAGTACTTC
cdr3_aa: CAISSGGAEAKNIQYF

d_call: TRBD1
j_call: TRBJ2-1
v_call: TRBV12-3/TRBV12-4
clone_size: -
cdr3_nt: TGTGCCAGCAGCCCCGGGACAGGGATGAATGAGCAGTTCTTC
cdr3_aa: CASSPGTGMNEQFF

d_call: -
j_call: TRBJ2-3
v_call: TRBV7-9
clone_size: -
cdr3_nt: TGTGCCAGCAGCTTGGATTATCTCCAACACACAGATACGCAGTATTTT
cdr3_aa: CASSLDYLQHTDTQYF

d_call: -
j_call: TRBJ1-4
v_call: TRBV5-1
clone_size: many
cdr3_nt: TGCGCCAGCAGCTTCGGAGGTCTCACTGAAAAACTGTTTTTT
cdr3_aa: CASSFGGLTEKLFF

d_call: -
j_call: TRBJ1-5
v_call: TRBV24-1
clone_size: -
cdr3_nt: TGTGCCACCAGTGATTTGCAAGAGGCAGGGGCGTCCAATCAGCCCCAGCATTTT
cdr3_aa: CATSDLQEAGASNQPQHF

d_call: -
j_call: TRBJ2-1
v_call: TRBV24-1
clone_size: many
cdr3_nt: TGTGCCACCAGTGATTTCGACGGCAAGAGGGCCAATGAGCAGTTCTTC
cdr3_aa: CATSDFDGKRANEQFF

d_call: TRBD2
j_call: TRBJ2-7
v_call: TRBV2
clone_size: -
cdr3_nt: TGTGCCAGCAGTGAGCGGGAGGGTTACGAGCAGTACTTC
cdr3_aa: CASSEREGYEQYF

d_call: -
j_call: TRBJ2-5
v_call: TRBV5-4
clone_size: few
cdr3_nt: TGTGCCAGCAGCCCTACAGGGATGGGGGAGACCCAGTACTTC
cdr3_aa: CASSPTGMGETQYF

d_call: -
j_call: TRBJ1-5
v_call: TRBV20-1
clone_size: -
cdr3_nt: TGCAGTGCCAGACAGGTGATCAATCAGCCCCAGCATTTT
cdr3_aa: CSARQVINQPQHF

d_call: TRBD2
j_call: TRBJ2-7
v_call: TRBV7-2
clone_size: few
cdr3_nt: TGTGGCAGCAGCTTAGCGGGCCTCGGCGAGCAGTACTTC
cdr3_aa: CGSSLAGLGEQYF

d_call: TRBD1
j_call: TRBJ2-5
v_call: TRBV24-1
clone_size: medium-sized
cdr3_nt: TGTGCCACCAGTGGACAGGGGGCAGTGGAAGAGACCCAGTACTTC
cdr3_aa: CATSGQGAVEETQYF

d_call: -
j_call: TRBJ1-1
v_call: TRBV2
clone_size: few
cdr3_nt: TGTGCCAGCAGTGGATCCCGGATCACTTTCTTT
cdr3_aa: CASSGSRITFF

d_call: -
j_call: TRBJ1-4
v_call: TRBV3-1
clone_size: few
cdr3_nt: TGTGCCAGCAGCCCGCCGGGAGGGGGTGAAAAACTGTTTTTT
cdr3_aa: CASSPPGGGEKLFF

d_call: -
j_call: TRBJ1-6
v_call: TRBV4-2
clone_size: -
cdr3_nt: TGTGCCAGCAGCCAAGATTACCGTGGCAGTTCACCCCTCCACTTT
cdr3_aa: CASSQDYRGSSPLHF

d_call: TRBD1
j_call: TRBJ2-3
v_call: TRBV2
clone_size: -
cdr3_nt: TGTGCCAGCAGTCCTGACAGGGCATTACGTACAGATACGCAGTATTTT
cdr3_aa: CASSPDRALRTDTQYF

d_call: -
j_call: TRBJ1-2
v_call: TRBV24-1
clone_size: -
cdr3_nt: TGTGCCACCAGTGATCCAGCGGGACCAACTGGAGGCTATGGCTACACCTTC
cdr3_aa: CATSDPAGPTGGYGYTF

d_call: TRBD1
j_call: TRBJ2-7
v_call: TRBV5-1
clone_size: -
cdr3_nt: TGCGCCAGCAGCTGGGACCGGGTCACAGGGGCCGAGCAGTACTTC
cdr3_aa: CASSWDRVTGAEQYF

d_call: -
j_call: TRBJ1-6
v_call: TRBV6-5
clone_size: few
cdr3_nt: TGTGCCAGCAGTTACTTCGAGGACCAAGGGTCCCTCCACTTT
cdr3_aa: CASSYFEDQGSLHF

d_call: -
j_call: TRBJ1-1
v_call: TRBV7-9
clone_size: -
cdr3_nt: TGTGCCAGCAGCTTCGGGATGCTTAACACTGAAGCTTTCTTT
cdr3_aa: CASSFGMLNTEAFF

d_call: -
j_call: TRBJ2-1
v_call: TRBV24-1
clone_size: -
cdr3_nt: TGTGCCACCAGTGAGGACGGGCTGAGGCAGTTCTTC
cdr3_aa: CATSEDGLRQFF

d_call: -
j_call: TRBJ2-7
v_call: TRBV4-3
clone_size: few
cdr3_nt: TGCGCCAGCAGCCAAGATACGTTCGGGGCACGTAAAACCTACGAGCAGTACTTC
cdr3_aa: CASSQDTFGARKTYEQYF

d_call: -
j_call: TRBJ2-7
v_call: TRBV5-1
clone_size: few
cdr3_nt: TGCGCCAGCAGCTTGGGGACTGTAAGCTACGAGCAGTACTTC
cdr3_aa: CASSLGTVSYEQYF

d_call: -
j_call: TRBJ2-5
v_call: TRBV11-3
clone_size: few
cdr3_nt: TGTGCCAGCAGCTTAGGAGAGGTGGTAAAGACCCAGTACTTC
cdr3_aa: CASSLGEVVKTQYF

d_call: -
j_call: TRBJ1-1
v_call: TRBV25-1
clone_size: few
cdr3_nt: TGTGCCAGCAGTGACCTCGGACAGTCTTACACTGAAGCTTTCTTT
cdr3_aa: CASSDLGQSYTEAFF

d_call: TRBD1
j_call: TRBJ1-6
v_call: TRBV9
clone_size: many
cdr3_nt: TGTGCCAGCAGCGAGTTGGACAGGGCCAATTCACCCCTCCACTTT
cdr3_aa: CASSELDRANSPLHF

d_call: -
j_call: TRBJ2-5
v_call: TRBV9
clone_size: -
cdr3_nt: TGTGCCAGCAGCGGATCCGGGAGTCGGAAAGAGACCCAGTACTTC
cdr3_aa: CASSGSGSRKETQYF

d_call: -
j_call: TRBJ1-5
v_call: TRBV15
clone_size: -
cdr3_nt: TGTGCCACCAGCAGAGATAGAGGTCAGCCCCAGCATTTT
cdr3_aa: CATSRDRGQPQHF

d_call: -
j_call: TRBJ2-7
v_call: TRBV12-3/TRBV12-4
clone_size: -
cdr3_nt: TGTGCCCAGCCAGCTATCCCAAAAGATTACGAGCAGTACTTC
cdr3_aa: CAQPAIPKDYEQYF

d_call: TRBD1
j_call: TRBJ2-5
v_call: TRBV2
clone_size: few
cdr3_nt: TGTGCCAGCAGTGAACGGACAGGGGCGGTCCAAGAGACCCAGTACTTC
cdr3_aa: CASSERTGAVQETQYF

d_call: -
j_call: TRBJ2-3
v_call: TRBV4-1
clone_size: -
cdr3_nt: TGCGCCAGCAGCCAAGAAGTGGGTTTTCGAACAGATACGCAGTATTTT
cdr3_aa: CASSQEVGFRTDTQYF

d_call: -
j_call: TRBJ1-1
v_call: TRBV29-1
clone_size: few
cdr3_nt: TGCAGCGTTGAAGATACGGGTTGGCTTGAAGCTTTCTTT
cdr3_aa: CSVEDTGWLEAFF

d_call: TRBD2
j_call: TRBJ2-1
v_call: TRBV6-5
clone_size: -
cdr3_nt: TGTGCCAGCAGACGTCCAGCGGGAAACAATGAGCAGTTCTTC
cdr3_aa: CASRRPAGNNEQFF

d_call: -
j_call: TRBJ1-3
v_call: TRBV5-1
clone_size: few
cdr3_nt: TGCGCCAGCAGCTTGGGACAGCCATCTGGAAACACCATATATTTT
cdr3_aa: CASSLGQPSGNTIYF

d_call: -
j_call: TRBJ1-5
v_call: TRBV7-9
clone_size: -
cdr3_nt: TGTGCCAGCAGCTCCTGGGAGAAGCCCCAGCATTTT
cdr3_aa: CASSSWEKPQHF

d_call: -
j_call: TRBJ2-5
v_call: TRBV5-1
clone_size: few
cdr3_nt: TGCGCCAGCAGCTTGGATTCGGGGCAAGAGACCCAGTACTTC
cdr3_aa: CASSLDSGQETQYF

d_call: -
j_call: TRBJ1-6
v_call: TRBV7-9
clone_size: few
cdr3_nt: TGTGCCAGCAGCTTCGGACTCGGCGGCTCACCCCTCCACTTT
cdr3_aa: CASSFGLGGSPLHF